Given below is one T cell receptor (beta chain) in context. This clone has more than one count but fewer than ten. Which antigen it targets is not known. Per-base qualities were not stored, and no clone one base away is much larger. The data stem from a study of beta chain features in type 1 diabetes (dated by TCRdb to the late 2010s). With respect to the entire study: Patients and healthy donors did not differ in mean age, gender distribution, total cell number or subset yield. A total of around 110,000,000 sorted cells were examined across all samples, and RNA yield correlated strongly with the number of cells per subset. In the study, TCRB repertoires of sorted circulating CD4+ T cell subsets from recently diagnosed type 1 diabetes patients were compared with those of matched healthy donors. Naive and central memory subsets were obtained from all 28 donors, but regulatory and stem cell-like memory subsets were isolated from only 8 patients and about eight healthy donors. Broad study findings and their caveats: Sequencing cDNA rather than genomic DNA could over-represent highly expressing activated cells, although activation and CD3 levels did not differ between groups. A moderate but significant shortening of TCRB CDR3 length was observed in type 1 diabetes patients in all four CD4+ subsets. Fewer insertions and more nucleotide deletions at VDJ recombination sites were observed in patients with type 1 diabetes, implying thymic rearrangement abnormalities. PCR may preferentially amplify shorter templates, but because patient and control samples were amplified and corrected together, any resulting skew would affect both groups equally. Because small numbers of individuals were included in the HLA sub-analyses, any influence of HLA type on TCRB rearrangement was left unresolved. Naive, central memory and regulatory TCRB repertoires appeared to be more alike among patients than among healthy donors.

As encoded in the germline V gene (reference sequence), CDR1 is SGHNT while CDR2 is YYREEE. The CDR3 covers 13 residues, taking in both the cysteine and the phenylalanine. Here the CDR3 DNA is all that survives: 39 bases in frame from base 1. Trimming at the junction amounts to 3 bases on V and 1 base on J, and the germline ends lie 7 bases apart. The entire isolated RNA was reverse transcribed using the High Capacity cDNA Reverse Transcription Kit, and thus expressed TCRB transcripts were sequenced. Deep immunoSEQ sequencing was applied to naive, central memory and regulatory T cell samples, giving an average of about 3.8 million total reads per sample. After sorted cells were lysed in RLT buffer, RNA was extracted with DNase-treated RNeasy Micro or Mini kits, with the choice depending on cell number. Each cell subset was processed separately to prevent cross-contamination, with patient and healthy donor samples processed together. The immunoSEQ multiplex PCR was used to amplify TCRB sequences from cDNA, yielding 87-bp fragments that span the CDR3 region. Amplicons were sequenced on the Illumina HiSeq platform. In the authors' own workflow: Synthetic template baselines were used to correct PCR bias computationally, reads within Hamming distance 2 were collapsed, and singletons that could not be merged were discarded. By aligning reads against IMGT, V, D and J genes, CDR3 length, and insertions or deletions at six rearrangement sites were assigned. Within each subset, clonotype counts were normalized to the number of sorted cells before true diversity and Gini coefficients were calculated with the tcR R package. The overlap coefficient, calculated on TCRB nucleotide sequences, was used to measure repertoire sharing. Imported from immuneACCESS, the table was reduced by TCRdb to in-frame sequences with V and J called. These copies leave out some clones; in studies compared against another copy, an unresolved V gene accounts for under half, and the cause of the remainder is not known. D and trimming were read from the DNA, whereas the V and J calls and clone size are those reported in that table. A total of about 150,000 clones appear in this sample, around 10% of them only once. Jointly, the top ten make up about 1.9% of the sample.

Each donor gave one peripheral blood draw, around 0.12 L on average, collected into heparinised tubes. A BD FACSAria II was used to sort naive, central memory, regulatory and stem cell-like memory CD4+ T cells with a panel that included CD45RO, CCR7, CD25, CD127, CD95 and CD27. Every sorted population had a purity above 98%. PBMCs were isolated immediately by Lymphoprep density gradient centrifugation and stained directly without culture. Samples were stained and sorted in pairs, with one healthy donor and one patient per experiment, so that batch effects were minimized. The chain was built from TRBV5-4 and TRBJ2-5; the D call is tentative, TRBD1 or TRBD2, as each matches 5 bases. Sequenced: central memory CD4+ T cells from blood. The source is a man between 18 and 35 years old in good health. The CDR3: CASSSGTQETQYF. Read as DNA, the sequence is TGTGCCAGCAGCTCTGGGACCCAAGAGACCCAGTACTTC.